Listed here are 16 T cell receptor beta chains from one sample, sequenced in a study of long-term antiretroviral therapy in people with HIV. Sequencing used immunoSEQ v3.0 at survey level. Here immunoSEQ multiplex PCR was the method, and the copy in TCRdb shows in-frame clones only, minus some. The table has about 20,000 clones, approximately 80% seen once. The sequences come from unsorted PBMCs, collected 0.2 years after starting antiretroviral therapy. The origin of the receptors is a woman aged 40 to 50 with HIV.

The rearrangement uses TRBV30 and TRBJ1-1, with unresolved D. Trimming cost V 4 bases and J 5 bases, with 14 bases left between them. The CDR3 sequence is 13 residues long. Germline CDR1 reads GTSNPN; CDR2 reads SVGIG (reference sequence). CDR3: CAWTDRDETEAFF. The CDR3 DNA sequence: TGTGCCTGGACCGACCGGGATGAGACTGAAGCTTTCTTT.

The chain recombines TRBV11-3 with TRBJ1-1; 8 bases fit TRBD1. V gave up 5 bases and J gave up 6 bases; unmatched junction bases: 5. This CDR3 contains 13 residues. Germline CDR1 SGHNT, CDR2 YENEEA. The CDR3 reads CASSPKQGAEAFF. The DNA of the CDR3 is TGTGCCAGCAGCCCCAAACAGGGGGCTGAAGCTTTCTTT.

As DNA, the CDR3 is TGCGCCAGCAGCTTTGGACTAGACTCCTACAATGAGCAGTTCTTC. This gives the protein CASSFGLDSYNEQFF. The V and J genes are TRBV5-1 and TRBJ2-1; 7 nucleotides match TRBD2. V was clipped by 2 bases and J by 0 bases; unmatched bases: 2. The CDR3 runs to 15 residues. The germline gives CDR1 SGHRS, CDR2 YFSETQ.

The chain joins TRBV9 to TRBJ2-2; maybe TRBD1 (5 bases). The CDR3 spans 15 residues. Germline V gives CDR1 SGDLS, CDR2 YYNGEE. Trimming pared 0 bases from V and 5 bases from J, leaving 11 bases between. Here the CDR3 DNA reads TGTGCCAGCAGCGTAGGGGCAGGGTGGACCGGGGAGCTGTTTTTT. Translated, it gives CASSVGAGWTGELFF.

J is TRBJ1-1 and V is TRBV2; TRBD1 matches at 7 bases. This CDR3 region has 13 residues. V shed 6 bases, J shed 7 bases, and the junction held 8 bases outside the gene matches. Germline lookup yields CDR1 SNHLY and CDR2 FYNNEI. CDR3 protein: CASSDRVRGEAFF. The CDR3 DNA sequence: TGTGCCAGCAGCGACAGGGTACGGGGTGAAGCTTTCTTT.

Here the CDR3 reads CASSTGTGLVEQYF. Here the CDR3 DNA reads TGCGCCAGCAGCACCGGGACAGGCCTCGTCGAGCAGTACTTC. The chain employs TRBV5-1 and TRBJ2-7, with 8 bases identical to TRBD1. Germline lookup yields CDR1 SGHRS and CDR2 YFSETQ. The V and J ends lost 4 bases and 6 bases, in that order; junction bases with no gene match: 9. The CDR3 runs 14 residues.

A single count supports this clone. This chain uses TRBV7-9 with TRBJ1-2; weak D call: TRBD1 (5 bases). CDR3 length: 14 residues. CDR1 and CDR2 from the germline V gene are SEHNR and FQNEAQ (reference sequence). V was clipped by 5 bases and J by 6 bases, with 16 bases between them. The CDR3 protein is CASSIRGVSNGYTF. The CDR3, as DNA: TGTGCCAGCAGCATAAGGGGAGTCTCGAATGGCTACACCTTC.

This chain links TRBV5-1 with TRBJ1-2, with TRBD1 identical over 7 bases. Trimming at V came to 2 bases and at J to 10 bases, leaving 5 bases not matched to a gene. This CDR3 has 12 amino acids. CDR1 is SGHRS and CDR2 is YFSETQ in the germline V gene. In DNA, the CDR3 is TGCGCCAGCAGCTTCACCGGGACAGCCTACACCTTC. This translates into CASSFTGTAYTF.

This chain links TRBV13 with TRBJ2-1; tentatively, D is TRBD1 (6 bases). Trimming pared 2 bases from V and 0 bases from J, leaving 11 bases between. This CDR3 comprises 16 residues. From germline, CDR1 is PRHDT and CDR2 FYEKMQ (reference sequence). CDR3 sequence: CASSLHGTYSYNEQFF. The CDR3 coding sequence is TGTGCCAGCAGCTTACACGGGACATACTCCTACAATGAGCAGTTCTTC. Variable domain in full (rest from reference TRBV13 and TRBJ2-1): AAGVIQSPRHLIKEKRETATLKCYPIPRHDTVYWYQQGPGQDPQFLISFYEKMQSDKGSIPDRFSAQQFSDYHSELNMSSLELGDSALYFCASSLHGTYSYNEQFFGPGTRLTVL.

The chain employs TRBV11-3 and TRBJ1-1, with 7 bases that match TRBD1. The germline CDR1 and CDR2 sequences are SGHNT and YENEEA. The trim removed 4 bases at V and 8 bases at J, leaving 7 bases unmatched. The CDR3 is 13 residues long. CDR3 residues: CASSSGTVEEAFF. The CDR3 DNA sequence: TGTGCCAGCAGCTCTGGGACAGTAGAGGAAGCTTTCTTT.

V usage is TRBV30 and J usage is TRBJ1-5; 7 bases fit TRBD1. Germline lookup yields CDR1 GTSNPN and CDR2 SVGIG (reference sequence). V lost 2 bases to trimming and J lost 3 bases; unmatched junction nucleotides: 10. The CDR3 has 16 residues. CDR3 protein: CAWSKPLGTVNQPQHF. CDR3 DNA: TGTGCCTGGAGTAAGCCCCTAGGGACAGTCAATCAGCCCCAGCATTTT.

The chain employs TRBV29-1 and TRBJ2-1; weak D call: TRBD2 (6 bases). Germline V gene data show CDR1 as SQVTM and CDR2 as ANQGSEA. The ends were cut back, 7 bases at V and 4 bases at J, with 29 bases in the middle. The CDR3 length is 18 residues. This chain's CDR3 is CSAVGSPRGTQGYNEQFF. The CDR3 DNA follows: TGCAGCGCCGTCGGTAGTCCGCGGGGCACTCAAGGGTACAATGAGCAGTTCTTC.

The chain uses TRBV10-3 and TRBJ1-3; D call uncertain. The germline V gene has CDR1 ENHRY and CDR2 SYGVKD. The CDR3 is 13 residues long. Trimming removed 7 bases from V and 0 bases from J, with 7 bases in between. CDR3 in DNA: TGTGCCATCAACGGCGTCTCTGGAAACACCATATATTTT. As protein: CAINGVSGNTIYF.

The chain links TRBV11-2 to TRBJ1-2; tentative D call: TRBD1 (5 bases). There are 14 residues in the CDR3. Germline V gives CDR1 SGHAT, CDR2 FQNNGV. The germline V and J ends were trimmed by 5 bases and 8 bases, with 18 bases remaining between them. CDR3 protein: CASSPRVEIGGYTF. The DNA of the CDR3 is TGTGCCAGCAGCCCCAGGGTTGAAATCGGGGGCTACACCTTC.

CDR3 amino acids: CASSLVGQGANEQFF. The CDR3 DNA reads TGTGCCAGCAGCCTCGTTGGGCAGGGGGCGAATGAGCAGTTCTTC. This chain uses TRBV11-2 with TRBJ2-1; 8 bases line up with TRBD1. Germline assignment: CDR1 SGHAT and CDR2 FQNNGV. The ends lost 5 bases at V and 7 bases at J; junction bases unmatched: 10. There are 15 residues in the CDR3. The full variable domain, rest sourced from reference TRBV11-2 and TRBJ2-1, is EAGVAQSPRYKIIEKRQSVAFWCNPISGHATLYWYQQILGQGPKLLIQFQNNGVVDDSQLPKDRFSAERLKGVDSTLKIQPAKLEDSAVYLCASSLVGQGANEQFFGPGTRLTVL.

This rearrangement joins TRBV2 to TRBJ1-1, with 9 nucleotides matching TRBD1. CDR3 size: 13 residues. Germline CDR1 reads SNHLY; CDR2 reads FYNNEI. Unmatched junction bases numbered 3, after V lost 5 bases and J lost 5 bases. CDR3 residues: CASSTGGRTEAFF. Here the CDR3 DNA reads TGTGCCAGCAGTACAGGGGGCCGGACTGAAGCTTTCTTT.